This T cell receptor beta chain was identified in a study of blood T cells in healthy people across ages (dated by TCRdb to about 2015). For the study in its entirety: In model experiments, roughly one uniquely barcoded TCR beta cDNA molecule per two T cells was captured by template switching. The study measured age-related changes in TCR beta repertoire diversity using deep sequencing normalized with unique cDNA molecular identifiers. The study analyzed two additional independent replicas of 1 million unique cDNA reads from the same blood draw for two donors, one aged 18 to 29 and one aged 80 or older. Four age groups were formed from the donors: young (average approximately 15 years), middle-aged (approximately 39), aged (around 68) and long-lived (more than 75). To avoid experimental bias, donors of different ages were distributed randomly across sequencing lanes. The paper as a whole reports these results and caveats: Compared with the aged group, the long-lived group had more naive CD4+ T cells, fewer expanded clones and increased TCR diversity, suggesting age selection. The CMV infection status of donors was not known, potentially confounding age-related changes in expanded clonotypes. Because profiling used bulk unsorted PBMCs, naive and antigen-experienced compartments could not be compared conclusively. Observed TCR beta diversity per million T cells fell roughly linearly with age, and a significant reduction was already apparent by age roughly 40. Estimates of total diversity based on one million sequenced T cells were regarded as lower bounds and as underestimates. There was a strong correlation between observed TCR beta diversity and the percentage of naive T cells measured by flow cytometry.

This clonotype was seen at least ten times. Its cognate antigen has yet to be identified. Base qualities are missing; no much larger clone stands one base away. Receptors were amplified or captured by 5' RACE. Sequenced on an Illumina HiSeq 2500. A second about 7 to 12 cycle PCR used a sample-barcoded 5' primer and a J-beta primer mix. A template-switch 5' adaptor carrying 12 random nucleotides introduced a unique molecular identifier onto each TCR beta cDNA molecule. At least 3 million CDR3-containing paired-end reads were obtained from each sample. First-strand cDNA was synthesized from all RNA with the Mint cDNA synthesis kit, primed by a TRBC-specific oligonucleotide. After uracil-DNA glycosylase treatment, a first 18-cycle PCR used universal primers M1SS and BC2_uni_R on all cDNA. In the authors' own workflow: Each sample was normalized by randomly selecting 1 million high-quality reads, each carrying a distinct molecular identifier. Instead of being binned into consensus sequences, reads with shared molecular identifiers were discarded. CDR3 identification, clonotype clustering and error correction used MiTCR with a Q25 quality threshold and the strictest error-elimination algorithm. A nonparametric unseen species model using Euler transformation provided a lower-bound estimate of total TCR beta diversity. The public reads were reprocessed in TCRdb via fastp at Q25 and MiXCR, keeping in-frame beta chains. CDR3 protein sequences are deduplicated, and each keeps its most common genes and DNA. The V and J calls come from TCRdb's annotation, not from the publication. This sample is represented by around 1,500,000 distinct CDR3 sequences; around 39% of them were singletons. Under 8% of the sample comes from the top ten.

CDR1 is given as SQVTM and CDR2 as ANQGSEA, both from the germline V gene. From its cysteine to its phenylalanine, the CDR3 spans 13 amino acids. Only CDR3 DNA is held: 39 bases, read in frame from base 1. V loses 4 bases at its end and J loses 0 bases; junction bases beyond the gene matches: 3. Systemically healthy Caucasian individuals from Russia, around 38 in total and aged about 6 to 95 years, were included as donors. Around 9.8 milliliters of peripheral blood were collected from each donor into EDTA-treated Vacutainer tubes. PBMCs were isolated by Ficoll-Paque density-gradient centrifugation, with at least 6 million obtained per sample. Total RNA, at least 6 micrograms per sample, was extracted from PBMCs with Trizol reagent. For every donor, flow cytometry on a PBMC aliquot measured the percentage of naive CD45RAhigh/CD27high T cells.

The sequenced sample was blood. The receptor was isolated from a woman under 30 in good health. The chain links TRBV29-1 with TRBJ2-7; TRBD1 fits 7 bases in the junction. The CDR3 region: CSVVRDSSYEQYF. The DNA sequence is as follows: TGCAGCGTTGTCCGGGACAGCTCCTACGAGCAGTACTTC.